This is a list of T cell receptor beta chains from one sample in a study of T cell repertoires in cytomegalovirus infection. TCRdb reanalysed the reads using MiXCR and keeps one entry per CDR3 protein. Among some 940,000 distinct CDR3 sequences listed, roughly 30% were seen once. No cognate antigen is known for these TCRs. Sequenced here: cultured CD8+ T cells from PBMCs, sampled from culture after CMV antigen stimulation. All receptors derive from a human donor in good health (CMV status not recorded). Some clones in this sample may be carry-over from other donors' samples. CDR3s include the opening cysteine and the closing phenylalanine or tryptophan. Clone size is given for some rows only: seen once, a few or many times, or a class if the clone is expanded.

size: few
V: TRBV14
CDR3: CASSQREAPLGTDTQYF

size: -
V: TRBV15
CDR3: CATSRGGTYNEQFF

size: -
V: TRBV9
CDR3: CASRKGGYTF

size: -
V: TRBV18
CDR3: CASSLFGPDRGSYNSPLHF

size: -
V: TRBV7-9
CDR3: CASSRGQGKNQPQHF

size: -
V: TRBV6-2/TRBV6-3
CDR3: CASSYAYEQFF

size: -
V: TRBV7-4
CDR3: CASSLRKKNSGNTIYF

size: -
V: TRBV5-8
CDR3: CASSGGERETQYF

size: few
V: TRBV6-2/TRBV6-3
CDR3: CASSTIRGGTSYNEQFF

size: -
V: TRBV10-2
CDR3: CASSEYRRSSYEQYF

size: many
V: TRBV7-9
CDR3: CASSPPRQGPYQETQYF

size: few
V: TRBV7-3
CDR3: CASSVVEGLNTEAFF

size: few
V: TRBV7-6
CDR3: CASSLAMDYNEQFF

size: few
V: TRBV20-1
CDR3: CSARGPQESTDTQYF

size: -
V: TRBV10-3
CDR3: CAISELRSHTEAFF

size: few
V: TRBV7-9
CDR3: CASSLKWAGQQGEGTQYF

size: few
V: TRBV4-2
CDR3: CASSQGTSGGVFHEQYF

size: few
V: TRBV28
CDR3: CASLGTENTEAFF

size: -
V: TRBV6-5
CDR3: CASSHAPIQSNQPQHF

size: -
V: TRBV20-1
CDR3: CSARDSNQPQHF

size: many
V: TRBV7-2
CDR3: CASSLWDATGAYGYTF

size: few
V: TRBV29-1
CDR3: CSVLLPGQGSNQPQHF

size: -
V: TRBV6-2/TRBV6-3
CDR3: CASSYGTFYSYEQYF

size: few
V: TRBV7-6
CDR3: CASRKTANTEAFF

size: -
V: TRBV9
CDR3: CASSVENRANEQFF

size: few
V: TRBV5-1
CDR3: CASSPAPQRGTTDTQYF

size: -
V: TRBV24-1
CDR3: CATSESGQRSYNEQFF

size: few
V: TRBV13
CDR3: CASSFTQGYETQYF

size: -
V: TRBV6-6
CDR3: CASSYPPAGPSGTDTQYF

size: few
V: TRBV4-2
CDR3: CASSQVSKGGTEAFF

size: -
V: TRBV12-3/TRBV12-4
CDR3: CAINGGGRNYGYTF

size: -
V: TRBV2
CDR3: CASRSTAGSYNEQFF

size: -
V: TRBV6-6
CDR3: CANSTAQQGSKETQYF

size: few
V: TRBV12-3/TRBV12-4
CDR3: CASSLDPDEQFF

size: few
V: TRBV7-8
CDR3: CASSPGVRTGRTDTQYF

size: -
V: TRBV4-1
CDR3: CASRTGQSSYNEQFF

size: -
V: TRBV7-6
CDR3: CASSTTTSRSSIQETQYF

size: -
V: TRBV11-3
CDR3: CASSLDRPSEAFF

size: -
V: TRBV19
CDR3: CASSTGLGGNEQFF

size: few
V: TRBV7-9
CDR3: CASSPGHFPHGYTF

size: many
V: TRBV14
CDR3: CASSLRQSTGELFF

size: many
V: TRBV27
CDR3: CASSFGGAVNEQFF